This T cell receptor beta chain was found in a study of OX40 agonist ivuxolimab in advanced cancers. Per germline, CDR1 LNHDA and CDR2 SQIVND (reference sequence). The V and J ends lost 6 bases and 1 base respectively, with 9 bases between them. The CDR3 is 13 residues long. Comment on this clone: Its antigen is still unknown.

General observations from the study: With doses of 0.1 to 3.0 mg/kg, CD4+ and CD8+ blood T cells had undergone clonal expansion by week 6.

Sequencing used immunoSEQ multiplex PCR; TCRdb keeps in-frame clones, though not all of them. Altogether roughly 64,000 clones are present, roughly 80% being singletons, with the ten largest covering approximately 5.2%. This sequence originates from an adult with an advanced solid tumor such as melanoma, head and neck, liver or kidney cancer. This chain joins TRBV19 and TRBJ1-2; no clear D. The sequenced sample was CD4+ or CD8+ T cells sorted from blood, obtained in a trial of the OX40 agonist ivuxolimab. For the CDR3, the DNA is TGTGCCAGTAGGAGGGATGGTAACTATGGCTACACCTTC. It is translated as CASRRDGNYGYTF.